This TCR beta chain stems from a study of neurological immune-mediated disorders. The CDR3 runs 19 residues. J lost 2 bases, V lost 2 bases, and 13 bases had no gene match. From germline, CDR1 is KGHSH and CDR2 LQKENI. TCRdb itself ran the 5' RACE reads through MiXCR, one entry per CDR3 protein. The sample includes 72,000 or so distinct CDR3 sequences, 17% of them seen just once. This clonotype was seen at least ten times. This TCR derives from a middle-aged woman in good health. The chain employs TRBV18 and TRBJ1-5, with TRBD1 matching 9 bases. Sequenced: PBMCs. The CDR3 region is CASSPSGTGWLKGNQPQHF. The CDR3 DNA reads as TGTGCCAGCTCACCATCGGGGACAGGGTGGTTGAAGGGCAATCAGCCCCAGCATTTT.